These 19 T cell receptor beta chains were sequenced from one sample in a study of immune evolution from preneoplasia to lung adenocarcinoma. The repertoire was sequenced with immunoSEQ multiplex PCR; TCRdb's copy has only in-frame clones and lacks some. This sample has some 9,400 clones, with 81% found just once. The sample comprised FFPE lung adenocarcinoma in situ tissue. All receptors come from a person aged 70 to 79 with lung adenocarcinoma.

The chain links TRBV28 to TRBJ1-2, with 7 bases aligning to TRBD1. CDR3 length equals 14 residues. Unmatched junction bases numbered 10, after V lost 6 bases and J lost 6 bases. CDR1 is MDHEN and CDR2 is SYDVKM in the germline V gene. The CDR3 spells CASRLITGADGYTF. The CDR3 DNA sequence: TGTGCCAGCAGGTTAATAACAGGGGCGGATGGCTACACCTTC.

The chain employs TRBV11-2 and TRBJ1-1, with no clear D. The CDR3 covers 14 residues. Germline CDR1 reads SGHAT; CDR2 reads FQNNGV. V lost 0 bases and J 6 bases, leaving 11 bases between the germline ends. The CDR3: CASSLDSREAEAFF. CDR3 in DNA: TGTGCCAGCAGCTTAGATTCGAGGGAGGCTGAAGCTTTCTTT.

A single count supports this clone. The chain is built from TRBV6-6 and TRBJ1-4; TRBD1 agrees at 7 bases. Unmatched junction bases numbered 8, after V lost 5 bases and J lost 8 bases. There are 14 residues in the CDR3. Looked up from germline, CDR1 is MNHNY and CDR2 is SVGAGI (reference sequence). CDR3 in DNA: TGTGCCAGCAGTATCAGGGGGTTCGGGGAAAAACTGTTTTTT. Its translation is CASSIRGFGEKLFF.

The rearrangement joins TRBV7-9 to TRBJ2-3; 8 positions match TRBD2. There are 14 residues in the CDR3. Germline CDR1 and CDR2: SEHNR and FQNEAQ (reference sequence). The V and J ends lost 7 bases and 1 base, in that order; junction bases with no gene match: 4. Here the CDR3 reads CASTWRGGTDTQYF. The CDR3 nucleotides read TGTGCCAGCACATGGCGGGGGGGCACAGATACGCAGTATTTT.

The chain has TRBV29-1 and TRBJ1-1; 10 nucleotides agree with TRBD1. The V gene end was trimmed by 4 bases and the J gene end by 1 base; junction bases not matched to a gene: 12. The CDR3 is 17 residues long. The germline CDR1 and CDR2 sequences are SQVTM and ANQGSEA. The CDR3 DNA is TGCAGCGTTGGCGGGTTGGGACAGGGGAGTAGGAACACTGAAGCTTTCTTT. As protein: CSVGGLGQGSRNTEAFF.

The chain employs TRBV19 and TRBJ2-1; 10 bases are a match to TRBD1. Per the germline V gene, CDR1 is LNHDA and CDR2 is SQIVND (reference sequence). Trimming removed 3 bases from V and 7 bases from J; junction bases left unmatched: 3. CDR3 length: 14 amino acids. As DNA, the CDR3 is TGTGCCAGTAGTATGACAGGGGGCAGGAATGAGCAGTTCTTC. Amino acids: CASSMTGGRNEQFF.

The rearrangement links TRBV14 to TRBJ2-5; D unresolved. The CDR3 is 12 residues long. Germline V gives CDR1 SGHDN, CDR2 FVKESK. Trimming shortened V by 3 bases and J by 11 bases, and 13 bases separated the two germline ends. CDR3 DNA sequence: TGTGCCAGCAGCCAGGTAGGACCGGCGCAGTACTTC. This gives the protein CASSQVGPAQYF.

The chain employs TRBV4-1 and TRBJ1-6, with 7 bases identical to TRBD1. Germline V gives CDR1 MGHRA, CDR2 YSYEKL. The J segment lost 10 bases and the V segment lost 0 bases, leaving 9 bases of the junction unmatched. The CDR3 is made up of 16 amino acids. For the CDR3, the DNA is TGCGCCAGCAGCCAAGATCTATACAGGGGCGGATCACCCCTCCACTTT. Translation gives CASSQDLYRGGSPLHF.

The V and J genes are TRBV11-2 and TRBJ1-6, with a tentative D call TRBD1 (6 bases). The CDR3 spans 15 residues. Germline CDR1 and CDR2: SGHAT and FQNNGV. V lost 5 bases, J lost 6 bases, and 14 bases lay in between. The CDR3 DNA reads as TGTGCCAGCAGCCTCCAGGGCAGGGGTAATTCACCCCTCCACTTT. The encoded protein is CASSLQGRGNSPLHF.

The chain couples TRBV4-1 to TRBJ2-1; 11 bases line up with TRBD2. With 2 bases clipped from V and 12 bases from J, the junction kept 6 bases outside the gene matches. The germline V gene has CDR1 MGHRA and CDR2 YSYEKL. The CDR3 has 14 amino acids. As DNA, the CDR3 is TGCGCCAGCAGCCAATCTAGCGGGAGGACCCGGCAGTTCTTC. Protein: CASSQSSGRTRQFF.

The CDR3 protein is CASSHPGGGVEAFF. The CDR3 nucleotides are TGTGCCAGCAGCCACCCCGGGGGAGGGGTTGAAGCTTTCTTT. The V call is TRBV7-9, the J call TRBJ1-1, with TRBD1 as a possible D gene (5 bases). This CDR3 spans 14 amino acids. V was clipped by 5 bases and J by 7 bases, with 17 bases between them. Germline lookup yields CDR1 SEHNR and CDR2 FQNEAQ (reference sequence).

The V and J genes are TRBV18 and TRBJ2-5, with 10 bases identical to TRBD2. The DNA end is a closer match to TRBJ2-7, so the J assignment may be wrong. Germline CDR1 reads KGHSH; CDR2 reads LQKENI. The CDR3 is made up of 15 amino acids. CDR3 residues: CASSPTSGSYPEQYF. DNA for the CDR3: TGTGCCAGCTCGCCGACTAGCGGGTCGTATCCCGAGCAGTACTTC.

This chain links TRBV27 with TRBJ1-1; D possibly corresponds to TRBD1 (5 bases). Between the trimmed V and J ends, which lost 5 bases and 2 bases, there was a span of 12 bases. Germline V gene data show CDR1 as MNHEY and CDR2 as SMNVEV (reference sequence). CDR3 length equals 14 residues. CDR3 in amino acids: CASSPGWGNTEAFF. The CDR3 DNA is TGTGCCAGCAGTCCAGGGTGGGGTAACACTGAAGCTTTCTTT.

The chain joins TRBV28 to TRBJ1-5, with unresolved D. Trimming took off 8 bases at V and 4 bases at J, with 9 bases between the two ends. The CDR3 covers 12 residues. CDR1 and CDR2 from the germline V gene are MDHEN and SYDVKM. The CDR3 nucleotides are TGTGCCAGCTTTTACGGGAATCAGCCCCAGCATTTT. The encoded protein is CASFYGNQPQHF.

The CDR3 DNA follows: TGTGCCAGCAGCGTGACAGGCTATACTAACTATGGCTACACCTTC. As protein: CASSVTGYTNYGYTF. This sequence joins TRBV6-1 and TRBJ1-2, with D possibly TRBD1 on 6 matching bases. Germline V gene data show CDR1 as MNHNS and CDR2 as SASEGT. Trimming pared 6 bases from V and 0 bases from J, leaving 14 bases between. The CDR3 has 15 residues.

The chain links TRBV28 to TRBJ2-5; 13 nucleotides line up with TRBD2. Germline values: CDR1 MDHEN, CDR2 SYDVKM. The CDR3 has 15 residues. The J segment lost 7 bases and the V segment lost 5 bases, leaving 7 bases of the junction unmatched. The CDR3, as DNA: TGTGCCAGCAGTGTGACTAGCGGGGGGCTTGGGACCCAGTACTTC. Its translation is CASSVTSGGLGTQYF.

The V gene is TRBV19, the J gene TRBJ2-3; no reliable D call. Germline CDR1 reads LNHDA; CDR2 reads SQIVND (reference sequence). This CDR3 is 12 amino acids long. Trimming took 5 bases from V and 5 from J, leaving 8 bases between them. The CDR3 sequence: CASSVRGDTQYF. The CDR3 DNA sequence: TGTGCCAGTAGTGTCCGCGGAGATACGCAGTATTTT.

The rearrangement links TRBV11-1 to TRBJ1-2, with D uncertain. This CDR3 region has 14 residues. V dropped 4 bases and J dropped 5 bases, with 14 bases sitting between them. The germline gives CDR1 SGHAT, CDR2 FQDESV (reference sequence). CDR3 coding DNA: TGTGCCAGCAGCTCGGCCCGGGGAGGGTATGGCTACACCTTC. Translation gives CASSSARGGYGYTF.

V is TRBV18 and J is TRBJ1-5; no definite D call. The ends were cut back, 3 bases at V and 3 bases at J, with 6 bases in the middle. CDR3 length: 13 amino acids. Germline CDR1 is KGHSH and CDR2 is LQKENI. CDR3 DNA sequence: TGTGCCAGCTCACCCGGTGACAATCAGCCCCAGCATTTT. Amino acids: CASSPGDNQPQHF.